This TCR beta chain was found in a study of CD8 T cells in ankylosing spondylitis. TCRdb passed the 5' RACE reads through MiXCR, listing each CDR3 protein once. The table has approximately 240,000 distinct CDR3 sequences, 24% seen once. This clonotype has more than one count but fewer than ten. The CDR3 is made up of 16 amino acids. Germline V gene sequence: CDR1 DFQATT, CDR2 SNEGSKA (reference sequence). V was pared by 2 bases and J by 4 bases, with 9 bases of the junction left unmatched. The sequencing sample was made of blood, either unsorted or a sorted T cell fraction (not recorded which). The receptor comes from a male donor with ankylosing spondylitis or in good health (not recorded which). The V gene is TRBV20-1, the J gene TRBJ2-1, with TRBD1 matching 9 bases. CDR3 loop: CSARKLTGGEYNEQFF. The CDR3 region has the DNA TGCAGTGCTAGAAAATTGACAGGGGGTGAATACAATGAGCAGTTCTTC.